The 26 T cell receptor beta chains below come from one sample, sequenced in a study of T cell repertoires in cytomegalovirus infection. Their antigen targets remain unknown. TCRdb called the reads again in MiXCR, with one record for every CDR3 protein. The repertoire consists of 90,000 to 130,000 distinct CDR3 sequences, with around 9.1% occurring once and the leading ten covering 31%. Specimen: PBMCs, sequenced either directly or after in vitro stimulation (not recorded which). Receptors originate from a human donor in good health (CMV status not recorded). Some clones in this sample may be carry-over from other donors' samples.

The chain combines TRBV14 with TRBJ2-5; D is tentatively TRBD1 or TRBD2 (5 bases each). CDR1 is SGHDN and CDR2 is FVKESK in the germline V gene. There are 14 residues in the CDR3. Trimming left V 4 bases short and J 3 bases short, with 12 bases between. The CDR3 loop is CASSPGTNKETQYF. For the CDR3, the DNA is TGTGCCAGCAGCCCGGGGACCAATAAAGAGACCCAGTACTTC.

V usage is TRBV6-2 or TRBV6-3 and J usage is TRBJ2-3, with D uncertain. Trimming cost V 3 bases and J 6 bases, with 19 bases left between them. The CDR3 spans 16 residues. The germline V gene has CDR1 MNHEY and CDR2 SVGEGT. CDR3 DNA: TGTGCCAGCAGTTATAGCCCCGGACCCGATGACGATACGCAGTATTTT. Amino acids: CASSYSPGPDDDTQYF.

Of note for this clonotype: At one end, the junction sequence differs from germline, possibly due to a read error. The CDR3 reads CASSQRLGVSSTPYNEQFF. The CDR3 DNA sequence: TGTGCCAGCAGCCAACGCTTGGGGGTTAGCTCGACCCCTTACAATGAGCAGTTCTTC. The rearrangement uses TRBV4-1 and TRBJ2-1; D tentatively fits TRBD1 or TRBD2 (5 bases each). The CDR3 has 19 residues. Germline V lookup: CDR1 MGHRA, CDR2 YSYEKL.

This clonotype was recorded many times. The rearrangement uses TRBV7-2 and TRBJ2-1; 9 nucleotides match TRBD2. The ends lost 1 base at V and 8 bases at J; junction bases unmatched: 6. Germline values: CDR1 SGHTA, CDR2 FQGNSA. The length of the CDR3 is 15 residues. In DNA form, the CDR3 reads TGTGCCAGCAGCTTAGTTTTAGCGGGAGCTGATGAGCAGTTCTTC. This sequence encodes CASSLVLAGADEQFF.

This clonotype was seen at least ten times. The chain is built from TRBV7-8 and TRBJ2-2; D may correspond to TRBD1 or TRBD2 (6 bases each). Germline CDR1 reads SGHVS; CDR2 reads FQNEAQ. This CDR3 has 18 residues. V lost 5 bases, J lost 5 bases, and 24 bases lay in between. The CDR3 DNA reads as TGTGCCAGCAGCCCAAGGGCCTCCGGGGGCGCGAGGACCGGGGAGCTGTTTTTT. Residues: CASSPRASGGARTGELFF.

The chain joins TRBV5-1 to TRBJ2-1; 9 nucleotides align to TRBD2. Germline V gene sequence: CDR1 SGHRS, CDR2 YFSETQ. Trimming at V came to 1 base and at J to 5 bases, leaving 4 bases not matched to a gene. The CDR3 covers 15 residues. The DNA for the CDR3 is TGCGCCAGCAGCTTGCCTAGCGGGGTTGACAATGAGCAGTTCTTC. Encoded protein: CASSLPSGVDNEQFF. Drawing the rest from reference TRBV5-1 and TRBJ2-1, the complete variable domain is KAGVTQTPRYLIKTRGQQVTLSCSPISGHRSVSWYQQTPGQGLQFLFEYFSETQRNKGNFPGRFSGRQFSNSRSEMNVSTLELGDSALYLCASSLPSGVDNEQFFGPGTRLTVL.

This clonotype was observed at least ten times. The chain is built from TRBV7-2 and TRBJ1-5; maybe TRBD1 (6 bases). This CDR3 is built from 17 residues. The ends were cut back, 1 base at V and 5 bases at J, with 18 bases in the middle. CDR1 SGHTA and CDR2 FQGNSA come from the germline V gene. CDR3 DNA: TGTGCCAGCAGCTTAGTCGTACTCCAGGGGAATTATCAGCCCCAGCATTTT. Protein sequence: CASSLVVLQGNYQPQHF.

Many counts were recorded for this clonotype. The CDR3 spells CASSSGGGTQYF. For the CDR3, the DNA is TGTGCCAGCTCCTCCGGGGGAGGGACCCAGTACTTC. The chain uses TRBV7-2 and TRBJ2-5, with D possibly being TRBD2 (6 bases). The CDR3 consists of 12 residues. Trimming removed 8 bases at V and 7 bases at J, with 14 bases between. Germline lookup yields CDR1 SGHTA and CDR2 FQGNSA.

This clonotype has a count of ten or more. This CDR3 reads CASSPPRSVTGELFF. CDR3 DNA: TGTGCCAGCAGTCCCCCCCGGTCGGTCACCGGGGAGCTGTTTTTT. This chain connects TRBV28 to TRBJ2-2; D is unresolved. The length of the CDR3 is 15 residues. Trimming stripped 5 bases from V and 4 bases from J, with 14 bases between. Germline V gene data show CDR1 as MDHEN and CDR2 as SYDVKM.

The table lists this clonotype with a few counts. The chain links TRBV6-1 to TRBJ2-6, with D tentatively TRBD2 (5 bases). V gave up 3 bases and J gave up 4 bases, with 13 bases separating them. Germline lookup yields CDR1 MNHNS and CDR2 SASEGT. The CDR3 is made up of 16 amino acids. The CDR3 region is CASSEEVGIGANVLTF. For the CDR3, the DNA is TGTGCCAGCAGTGAGGAGGTAGGGATCGGGGCCAACGTCCTGACTTTC.

This clonotype was observed many times. The CDR3, as DNA: TGTGCCAGCAGCTTAGTAAGCGGAAACGACTACGAGCAGTACGTC. It codes for CASSLVSGNDYEQYV. The chain employs TRBV7-2 and TRBJ2-7; D might be TRBD2 (5 bases). Germline CDR1 SGHTA, CDR2 FQGNSA. The ends were cut back, 1 base at V and 3 bases at J, with 13 bases in the middle. The CDR3 extends over 15 amino acids.

This clonotype was counted a few times. The chain is built from TRBV11-2 and TRBJ2-4; perhaps TRBD2 as D (5 bases). The CDR3 loop spans 14 amino acids. Germline values: CDR1 SGHAT, CDR2 FQNNGV. V dropped 8 bases and J dropped 9 bases, with 20 bases sitting between them. The CDR3 loop reads CASSRDGPRTIQYF. CDR3 nucleotides: TGTGCCAGCTCCCGGGATGGCCCAAGGACCATTCAGTACTTC.

Only a few counts were recorded for this clonotype. V gene TRBV2 combines with J gene TRBJ1-5, with D hard to call. CDR1 and CDR2 from the germline V gene are SNHLY and FYNNEI. The CDR3 is made up of 16 amino acids. Deletions cut 2 bases from V and 0 bases from J, with 11 bases between. This CDR3 is CASSEYLGFSNQPQHF. DNA of the CDR3: TGTGCCAGCAGTGAATACCTGGGATTTAGCAATCAGCCCCAGCATTTT.

The table lists this clonotype with many counts. The V gene is TRBV4-1, the J gene TRBJ2-2; D is unresolved. CDR1 is MGHRA, CDR2 YSYEKL, per germline. Trimming stripped 2 bases from V and 2 bases from J, with 6 bases between. The CDR3 covers 14 residues. The CDR3 loop is CASSQPVNTGELFF. In nucleotides, the CDR3 is TGCGCCAGCAGCCAACCGGTTAACACCGGGGAGCTGTTTTTT.

About this clonotype: A read error is possible here, since a much larger clone lies one base away. The chain employs TRBV25-1 and TRBJ2-7, with D uncertain. Germline values: CDR1 MGHDK, CDR2 SYGVNS. Trimming removed 5 bases from V and 7 bases from J, with 9 bases in between. There are 11 residues in the CDR3. The chain's CDR3 is CASSSSREQYF. CDR3 coding DNA: TGTGCCAGCAGTTCCTCTAGGGAGCAGTACTTC.

This clonotype was observed many times. The rearrangement uses TRBV7-9 and TRBJ1-2, with TRBD1 matching 10 bases. V was pared by 0 bases and J by 6 bases, with 4 bases of the junction left unmatched. This CDR3 region has 15 residues. Germline values: CDR1 SEHNR, CDR2 FQNEAQ (reference sequence). In DNA, the CDR3 is TGTGCCAGCAGCTTAGCGGGACAGGGGTACGATGGCTACACCTTC. Protein: CASSLAGQGYDGYTF.

In its sample, this clonotype was seen many times. The J gene is TRBJ2-7, the V gene TRBV6-1; a possible D gene is TRBD2 (8 bases). V shed 6 bases and J shed 5 bases, with 20 bases lying between them. Per germline, CDR1 MNHNS and CDR2 SASEGT. This CDR3 region has 15 residues. CDR3 residues: CASRKGQQRGNEQYF. In DNA, the CDR3 is TGTGCCAGCAGGAAGGGACAGCAGCGGGGGAACGAGCAGTACTTC.

This clonotype was seen ten or more times. CDR3 residues: CASSPRRRYQETQYF. Written as DNA, the CDR3 is TGTGCCAGCAGTCCTCGACGGAGGTACCAAGAGACCCAGTACTTC. The V call is TRBV6-5, the J call TRBJ2-5; a weak D match, TRBD2 (5 bases). The CDR3 loop spans 15 amino acids. Germline loops: CDR1 MNHEY, CDR2 SVGAGI. V shed 5 bases and J shed 0 bases, with 13 bases lying between them.

This clonotype was counted between two and nine times. The CDR3: CASSLGTRPQHF. CDR3 nucleotides: TGTGCCAGCAGTTTGGGGACTCGGCCCCAGCATTTT. The chain combines TRBV12-3 or TRBV12-4 with TRBJ1-5; D is perhaps TRBD1 (5 bases). V was trimmed by 3 bases and J by 9 bases, leaving 9 bases between them. CDR3 length: 12 residues.

In its sample, this clonotype was seen a few times. The CDR3 DNA follows: TGTGCCATCAGTGAGGGTCGGGACAGGGAAGCTTTCTTT. Protein: CAISEGRDREAFF. This chain uses TRBV10-3 with TRBJ1-1; 8 nucleotides line up with TRBD1. V lost 2 bases and J lost 8; bases outside the gene matches: 4. This CDR3 is built from 13 residues. Germline CDR1 reads ENHRY; CDR2 reads SYGVKD.

This clonotype occurred many times. The rearrangement uses TRBV28 and TRBJ2-3; D is unresolved. The germline V and J ends were trimmed by 2 bases and 1 base, with 4 bases remaining between them. The CDR3 is 13 residues long. Germline V CDR1 and CDR2: MDHEN, SYDVKM. The CDR3 region has the DNA TGTGCCAGCAGTTTAGCGCGCACAGATACGCAGTATTTT. Protein product: CASSLARTDTQYF.

This clonotype was counted many times. J is TRBJ1-5 and V is TRBV24-1, with 8 nucleotides matching TRBD1. The V gene's germline CDR1 is KGHDR and CDR2 SFDVKD. V lost 4 bases, J lost 6 bases, and 4 bases stayed unmatched. The CDR3 has 14 residues. The CDR3 sequence is CATSDGQGAQPQHF. CDR3 in DNA: TGTGCCACCAGTGACGGACAGGGCGCTCAGCCCCAGCATTTT.

The table lists this clonotype with a few counts. The rearrangement links TRBV19 to TRBJ1-1; possibly TRBD1 for D (5 bases). CDR3 length equals 14 residues. Germline V gene sequence: CDR1 LNHDA, CDR2 SQIVND (reference sequence). V dropped 6 bases and J dropped 8 bases, with 19 bases sitting between them. Written as DNA, the CDR3 is TGTGCCAGTAGCGGAAGGGGTCCCTCATCCGAAGCTTTCTTT. It specifies CASSGRGPSSEAFF.

Points on this clonotype: Sequence at one end of the junction differs from germline and may be a read error. The rearrangement joins TRBV28 to TRBJ2-1; tentative D call: TRBD1 (6 bases). Germline CDR1 and CDR2: MDHEN and SYDVKM. The CDR3 contains 14 residues. The CDR3 sequence is CASSSGQFTIWPIF. The CDR3 DNA sequence: TGTGCCAGCAGCAGCGGACAGTTCACGATTTGGCCAATCTTC.

CDR3 bases: TGTGCCAGCAGCTTCGAGATGGGACCTGAGCAGTTCTTC. Amino acids: CASSFEMGPEQFF. The chain uses TRBV7-9 and TRBJ2-1; D is possibly TRBD1 or TRBD2 (5 bases each). Germline CDR1 and CDR2: SEHNR and FQNEAQ (reference sequence). V lost 3 bases, J lost 9 bases, and 12 bases lay in between. The CDR3 covers 13 residues.

Ten or more counts support this clonotype. This rearrangement joins TRBV28 to TRBJ1-3; the match to TRBD1 covers 9 bases. The V gene end was trimmed by 3 bases and the J gene end by 3 bases; junction bases not matched to a gene: 12. The CDR3 consists of 18 residues. Germline loops: CDR1 MDHEN, CDR2 SYDVKM. CDR3 nucleotide sequence: TGTGCCAGCAGTTTTTCGCCTCCCGGGACAGGGTTTGGAAACACCATATATTTT. Amino acids: CASSFSPPGTGFGNTIYF.